This T cell receptor beta chain comes out of a study of cytomegalovirus exposure and HLA in healthy donors. TCRdb's table, derived via immunoSEQ multiplex PCR, lists solely in-frame clones and lacks some. The sample holds about 75,000 clones, approximately 86% seen once. Study findings and constraints: There were approximately 150 TCR beta chains listed as cytomegalovirus-associated. Testing in vitro showed three CMV-associated chains specific for CMV antigens.

Germline CDR1 is MNHEY and CDR2 is SVGAGI. CDR3 size: 16 residues. Trimming took off 1 base at V and 0 bases at J, with 7 bases between the two ends. Notes on this clone: The antigen is unknown.

This sequence was found in a man aged 30 to 45 in good health and CMV-seronegative. This sequence joins TRBV6-5 and TRBJ2-6, with a possible D match to TRBD2 (5 bases). What was sequenced was PBMCs. CDR3 sequence (DNA): TGTGCCAGCAGTTACTGGGCGGGCTCTGGGGCCAACGTCCTGACTTTC. It is translated as CASSYWAGSGANVLTF.